This TCR beta chain came from a study of T cell changes during pregnancy in multiple sclerosis. Germline trimming cut 0 bases from V and 6 bases from J; bases unmatched to any gene: 2. Germline CDR1 and CDR2: LGHNA and YNFKEQ. The CDR3 consists of 15 residues. Clones were sequenced by immunoSEQ multiplex PCR, and TCRdb holds only the in-frame ones, with some missing. The sample yields 45,000 to 55,000 clones, roughly 88% seen once. The V call is TRBV4-2, the J call TRBJ2-3; TRBD2 matches 11 bases. This TCR was recovered from a female donor with multiple sclerosis, enrolled in a pregnancy study. The sequencing used CD4+ T cells from peripheral blood mononuclear cells, collected in the second trimester of pregnancy. CDR3 loop: CASSQDLAGGDTQYF. The CDR3 region has the DNA TGTGCCAGCAGCCAAGATTTAGCGGGAGGGGATACGCAGTATTTT.